Below, 16 T cell receptor beta chains from the same sample are listed, as sequenced in a study of blood T cell repertoires in COVID-19. Profiling relied on immunoSEQ multiplex PCR, and the TCRdb table lists in-frame clones only, not all of them. Among 330,000 or so clones, approximately 90% were seen once, and the ten largest hold 3.9%. The sequenced sample was peripheral blood. These receptors originate from a woman aged 60-75 years with COVID-19, enrolled during active disease.

The rearrangement links TRBV10-3 to TRBJ1-2; no reliable D call. The CDR3 is 14 amino acids. Germline V CDR1 and CDR2: ENHRY, SYGVKD. The V end lost 1 base, the J end lost 2 bases, and 8 bases lay between the germline ends. The CDR3 is CAISEYSGNYGYTF. The CDR3 DNA reads as TGTGCCATCAGTGAGTACAGTGGGAACTATGGCTACACCTTC.

As for this clone: In the same sample, other DNA sequences code for this CDR3. The chain recombines TRBV5-1 with TRBJ1-1, with 7 bases that match TRBD1. V was clipped by 2 bases and J by 4 bases; unmatched bases: 2. Germline values: CDR1 SGHRS, CDR2 YFSETQ. This CDR3 contains 13 residues. The CDR3 loop is CASSFTGVTEAFF. The CDR3 DNA reads as TGCGCCAGCAGCTTTACAGGGGTCACTGAAGCTTTCTTT.

To note about this clone: This same CDR3 is encoded by further DNA sequences in the sample. This chain uses TRBV5-1 with TRBJ1-3; D is unresolved. Germline-derived CDR1 and CDR2 are SGHRS and YFSETQ. V shed 2 bases and J shed 2 bases, with 11 bases lying between them. The CDR3 extends over 15 amino acids. CDR3 in amino acids: CASSLGRGPGNTIYF. The CDR3 region has the DNA TGCGCCAGCAGCTTAGGGAGAGGGCCTGGAAACACCATATATTTT.

The V and J genes are TRBV19 and TRBJ1-2, with D unresolved. CDR3 size: 14 residues. V shed 0 bases and J shed 7 bases, with 12 bases lying between them. Germline assignment: CDR1 LNHDA and CDR2 SQIVND (reference sequence). The CDR3 bases are TGTGCCAGTAGTATAGATCGGAGGGAGGGTGGCTACACCTTC. Protein product: CASSIDRREGGYTF.

V is TRBV2 and J is TRBJ1-2; D not resolved. V dropped 4 bases and J dropped 1 base, with 7 bases sitting between them. CDR3 length equals 13 residues. The germline V gene has CDR1 SNHLY and CDR2 FYNNEI. The DNA for the CDR3 is TGTGCCAGCAGTGTTCCCGTTAACTATGGCTACACCTTC. As protein: CASSVPVNYGYTF.

The V gene is TRBV19, the J gene TRBJ1-5, with a weak D call TRBD1 (5 bases). In germline, CDR1 is LNHDA, CDR2 SQIVND (reference sequence). The V and J ends lost 6 bases and 6 bases respectively, with 15 bases between them. The CDR3 sequence is 14 residues long. The CDR3 sequence: CASRTQGRSQPQHF. CDR3 nucleotides: TGTGCCAGTAGAACGCAGGGAAGGAGTCAGCCCCAGCATTTT. The whole variable domain, filled in from reference TRBV19 and TRBJ1-5, reads DGGITQSPKYLFRKEGQNVTLSCEQNLNHDAMYWYRQDPGQGLRLIYYSQIVNDFQKGDIAEGYSVSREKKESFPLTVTSAQKNPTAFYLCASRTQGRSQPQHFGDGTRLSIL.

The chain has TRBV12-3 or TRBV12-4 and TRBJ2-3; TRBD2 is a possible D gene (6 bases). V lost 5 bases and J 4 bases, leaving 10 bases between the germline ends. The length of the CDR3 is 13 residues. CDR3 amino acids: CASSGGLPDTQYF. CDR3 DNA sequence: TGTGCCAGCAGTGGGGGGTTGCCAGATACGCAGTATTTT.

The chain recombines TRBV6-5 with TRBJ1-2; tentative D call: TRBD1 (6 bases). The CDR3 loop spans 14 amino acids. V was shortened by 6 bases and J by 4 bases, with 15 bases between the two germline ends. The germline V gene encodes CDR1 MNHEY and CDR2 SVGAGI. CDR3: CASSTRTVFYGYTF. For the CDR3, the DNA is TGTGCCAGCAGCACCCGGACAGTCTTCTATGGCTACACCTTC.

V and J are TRBV11-3 and TRBJ2-6; D is ambiguous. This CDR3 comprises 18 residues. Trimming took off 3 bases at V and 4 bases at J, with 19 bases between the two ends. CDR1 is SGHNT, CDR2 YENEEA, per germline. CDR3 nucleotides: TGTGCCAGCAGCTTCCGGTTGAGGCTCTCAGCAGGGGCCAACGTCCTGACTTTC. As protein: CASSFRLRLSAGANVLTF.

The chain joins TRBV5-1 to TRBJ1-1; no reliable D call. The CDR3 has 13 amino acids. The germline CDR1 and CDR2 sequences are SGHRS and YFSETQ. Trimming stripped 4 bases from V and 6 bases from J, with 13 bases between. The CDR3 loop is CASSANLKSEAFF. The CDR3 DNA is TGCGCCAGCAGCGCTAACCTGAAGTCTGAAGCTTTCTTT.

J is TRBJ1-2 and V is TRBV4-1; TRBD1 aligns across 8 bases. Germline V gives CDR1 MGHRA, CDR2 YSYEKL. Trimming at V came to 2 bases and at J to 8 bases, leaving 10 bases not matched to a gene. The CDR3 sequence is 15 residues long. The CDR3 DNA is TGCGCCAGCAGCCAACCCGGGACAGGCAGCTGGGGCTACACCTTC. Protein: CASSQPGTGSWGYTF.

This chain links TRBV18 with TRBJ2-5; maybe TRBD2 (5 bases). From germline, CDR1 is KGHSH and CDR2 LQKENI. The CDR3 sequence is 14 residues long. V gave up 3 bases and J gave up 2 bases, with 10 bases separating them. This chain's CDR3 is CASSPRDLQETQYF. CDR3 in DNA: TGTGCCAGCTCACCCCGGGATTTACAAGAGACCCAGTACTTC.

This clone was detected only once. The chain links TRBV10-3 to TRBJ1-2; possibly TRBD1 for D (5 bases). This CDR3 contains 16 residues. CDR1 is ENHRY and CDR2 is SYGVKD in the germline V gene. Trimming left V 10 bases short and J 13 bases short, with 34 bases between. The CDR3 reads CASPGHTFFVVSSSTF. Here the CDR3 DNA reads TGTGCCAGTCCAGGGCACACATTCTTCGTGGTTTCCTCTTCCACCTTC.

The chain combines TRBV4-2 with TRBJ1-3; 9 bases match TRBD1. The CDR3 spans 20 residues. The trim removed 4 bases at V and 2 bases at J, leaving 18 bases unmatched. CDR1 is LGHNA and CDR2 is YNFKEQ in the germline V gene. In DNA form, the CDR3 reads TGTGCCAGCAGCCCCTTATCTTCTGCACTGACAGGGGGAGCTGGAAACACCATATATTTT. As protein: CASSPLSSALTGGAGNTIYF.

The chain recombines TRBV19 with TRBJ2-5; TRBD2 matches at 11 bases. This CDR3 region has 15 residues. CDR1 LNHDA and CDR2 SQIVND come from the germline V gene (reference sequence). V shed 7 bases and J 4 bases; nucleotides not matched to a gene: 8. The CDR3 region is CASISASGGIETQYF. CDR3 in DNA: TGTGCCAGTATCTCTGCTAGCGGGGGGATAGAGACCCAGTACTTC. Full variable domain (missing parts from reference TRBV19 and TRBJ2-5): DGGITQSPKYLFRKEGQNVTLSCEQNLNHDAMYWYRQDPGQGLRLIYYSQIVNDFQKGDIAEGYSVSREKKESFPLTVTSAQKNPTAFYLCASISASGGIETQYFGPGTRLLVL.

The chain joins TRBV4-2 to TRBJ1-4; D is ambiguous. CDR1 LGHNA and CDR2 YNFKEQ come from the germline V gene. This CDR3 has 15 amino acids. V was pared by 0 bases and J by 4 bases, with 9 bases between. DNA of the CDR3: TGTGCCAGCAGCCAAGATATGGGCGTTAATGAAAAACTGTTTTTT. It yields the protein CASSQDMGVNEKLFF.